This T cell receptor beta chain was recovered during a study of cytomegalovirus exposure and HLA in healthy donors. Across the study: Around four fifths of 350 to 400 genotyped donors fell in the Caucasian-associated ancestry cluster. Regarding the study as a whole: Several top significant clusters appeared, in a later analysis, to be linked to common viral pathogens. Later on, an analysis tied approximately 17,000 TCR beta sequences to HLA alleles at 0.05 false discovery rate.

The PCR made use of 60 Vbeta and 13 Jbeta primers. Libraries were prepared by immunoSEQ multiplex PCR; TCRdb keeps only in-frame clonotypes and omits some of them. The sample has some 45,000 clones, about 85% seen once; the top ten hold around 8%. CDR3 length: 16 residues. Germline CDR1 is MNHNS and CDR2 is SASEGT. Trimming took 0 bases from V and 5 from J; bases not matched to a gene: 7. As to this clone: Its antigen is unidentified.

The origin of this receptor is a woman aged 40 to 50 in good health and CMV-seropositive. V is TRBV6-1 and J is TRBJ2-3; 8 bases fit TRBD2. Input material: PBMCs. In nucleotides, the CDR3 is TGTGCCAGCAGTGAAGCGCCGGGGGCGGGAGGAGATACGCAGTATTTT. It translates to CASSEAPGAGGDTQYF.